The entry that follows covers one T cell receptor (beta chain) sequence. These data are taken from a study of blood T cell repertoires in COVID-19. Overall study context: Both acute and convalescent COVID-19 samples were obtained from the United States, Italy and Spain. Sources were T cells, B-cell-depleted T cells, or PBMCs; the material itself was cDNA or gDNA.

Assay used: immunoSEQ multiplex PCR; TCRdb lists only in-frame clones, some missing. This sample carries around 100,000 clones, around 83% of them seen once, and the ten largest clones take under 2.5%. The receptor's source is a human donor in a cohort sampled during active COVID-19. Sequencing was done on a sample of peripheral blood.

CDR3 in DNA: TGTGCCAGCTCACCACCCCCTGGCACAGATACGCAGTATTTT. It is translated as CASSPPPGTDTQYF. This sequence joins TRBV18 and TRBJ2-3; D call uncertain. CDR3 size: 14 residues. The ends were cut back, 0 bases at V and 1 base at J, with 5 bases in the middle. CDR1 is KGHSH and CDR2 is LQKENI in the germline V gene. Full variable domain (outside the CDR3, taken from reference TRBV18 and TRBJ2-3): NAGVMQNPRHLVRRRGQEARLRCSPMKGHSHVYWYRQLPEEGLKFMVYLQKENIIDESGMPKERFSAEFPKEGPSILRIQQVVRGDSAAYFCASSPPPGTDTQYFGPGTRLTVL.